This T cell receptor beta chain was captured in a study of blood T cell repertoires in COVID-19. Study-level background: Both acute and convalescent COVID-19 samples were obtained from the United States, Italy and Spain. PBMCs, B-cell-depleted T cells, or T cells were the source of the cDNA or gDNA that made up the material.

Per the original methods: Cell counts per sample came from amplifying reference gene primers. TCRdb's copy holds only in-frame clones and misses some; the assay was immunoSEQ multiplex PCR. The V and J calls and the clone size are those of that table, but D and trimming were determined from the DNA. The sample lists about 200,000 clones, 70% to 90% occurring once. Source material: peripheral blood. The TCR sequence derives from an elderly man with acute or convalescent COVID-19.

The CDR3, as DNA: TGCGCCAGCAGCTCCCCGGGAGGGCAGTCTGAAAAACTGTTTTTT. This gives the protein CASSSPGGQSEKLFF. The J gene is TRBJ1-4, the V gene TRBV5-1; D is ambiguous. V was shortened by 3 bases and J by 7 bases, with 16 bases between the two germline ends. The CDR3 runs to 15 residues. Germline CDR1 and CDR2: SGHRS and YFSETQ.